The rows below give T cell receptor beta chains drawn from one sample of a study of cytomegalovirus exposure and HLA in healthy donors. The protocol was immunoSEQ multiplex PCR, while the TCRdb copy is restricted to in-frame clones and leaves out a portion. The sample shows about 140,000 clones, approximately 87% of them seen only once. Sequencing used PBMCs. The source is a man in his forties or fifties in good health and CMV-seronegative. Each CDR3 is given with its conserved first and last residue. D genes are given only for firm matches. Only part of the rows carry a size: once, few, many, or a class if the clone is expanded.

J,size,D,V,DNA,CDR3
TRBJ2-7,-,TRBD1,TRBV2,TGTGCCAGCAACCGGGACAGGGGTCTCCTGGGCGAGCAGTACTTC,CASNRDRGLLGEQYF
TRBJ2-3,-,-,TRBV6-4,TGTGCCAGCAGTGTTGGAACAGTCACAGATACGCAGTATTTT,CASSVGTVTDTQYF
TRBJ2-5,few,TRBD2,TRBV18,TGTGCCAGCTCACTTTGGACTAGCGGGACTTCGGAGACCCAGTACTTC,CASSLWTSGTSETQYF
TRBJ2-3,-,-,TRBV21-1,TGTGCCAGCAGCGAGGCCGATAGTCCCACAGATACGCAGTATTTT,CASSEADSPTDTQYF
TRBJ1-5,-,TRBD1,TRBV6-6,TGTGCCAGCAGTCCCGGACAGGGGGCGAATCAGCCCCAGCATTTT,CASSPGQGANQPQHF
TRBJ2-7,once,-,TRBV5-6,TGTGCCAGCAGCCCCACAACCTACGAGCAGTACTTC,CASSPTTYEQYF
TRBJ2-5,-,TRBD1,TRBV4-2,TGTGCCAGCAGCCCGGGGACAGGAGTACAAGAGACCCAGTACTTC,CASSPGTGVQETQYF
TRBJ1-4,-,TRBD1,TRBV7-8,TGTGCCAGCAGCTCCGGACAGGGCGTCGGCGAAAAACTGTTTTTT,CASSSGQGVGEKLFF
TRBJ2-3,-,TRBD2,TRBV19,TGTGCCAGTAGTAAGCGACTAGCGGGAGATGGGAGTGATACGCAGTATTTT,CASSKRLAGDGSDTQYF
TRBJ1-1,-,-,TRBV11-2,TGTGCCAGCAGCACCGCACAGGGCACTGAAGCTTTCTTT,CASSTAQGTEAFF
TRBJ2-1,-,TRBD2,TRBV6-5,TGTGCCAGCAGACAGGGACTAGCGGGGGACAATGAGCAGTTCTTC,CASRQGLAGDNEQFF
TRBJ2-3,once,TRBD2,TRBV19,TGTGCCAGCGGGAGGGCCCCGACCGCAGATACGCAGTATTTT,CASGRAPTADTQYF
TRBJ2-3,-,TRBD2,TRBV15,TGTGCCACCAGCAGAGATGTTGCGGGGGGCGACACAGATACGCAGTATTTT,CATSRDVAGGDTDTQYF
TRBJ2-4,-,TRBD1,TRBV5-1,TGCGCCAGCAGCTATGGGACAGGGGACAAAAGCATTCAGTACTTC,CASSYGTGDKSIQYF
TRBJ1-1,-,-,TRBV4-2,TGTGCCAGCAGCCAAGAAATGAGAGTGAACACTGAAGCTTTCTTT,CASSQEMRVNTEAFF
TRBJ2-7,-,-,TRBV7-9,TGTGCCAGCAGCTTAGGAGAAGGAGTGCAGTACTTC,CASSLGEGVQYF
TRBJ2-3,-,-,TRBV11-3,TGTGCCAGCAGTTTTAGCTTATCCACAGATACGCAGTATTTT,CASSFSLSTDTQYF
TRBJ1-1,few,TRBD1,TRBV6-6,TGTGCCAGCAGTTGGCCGACAGGGGTTGAGGGCAATGAAGCTTTCTTT,CASSWPTGVEGNEAFF
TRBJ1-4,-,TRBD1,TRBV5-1,TGCGCCAGCAGCTCCGGACAGGGGCTGGAAAAACTGTTTTTT,CASSSGQGLEKLFF
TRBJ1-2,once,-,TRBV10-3,TGTGCCATCAGCGAAACTTACTATGGCTACACCTTC,CAISETYYGYTF
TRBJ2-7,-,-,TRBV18,TGTGCCACCAACCCCGGCGGCAACGCCTACGAGCAGTACTTC,CATNPGGNAYEQYF
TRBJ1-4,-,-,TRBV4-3,TGCGCCAGCAGCCTCCGGGGAGGCGGGGAAAAACTGTTTTTT,CASSLRGGGEKLFF
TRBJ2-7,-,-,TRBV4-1,TGCGCCAGCAGCCAAGATTCGTGGGGGCGCGAGCAGTACTTC,CASSQDSWGREQYF
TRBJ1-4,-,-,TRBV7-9,TGTTCCAGCAGCTTAGGGGCAGGTGGGGAAAAACTGTTTTTT,CSSSLGAGGEKLFF
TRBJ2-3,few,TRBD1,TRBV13,TGTGCCAGCAGCATAGGACAGGAGCGTACAGATACGCAGTATTTT,CASSIGQERTDTQYF
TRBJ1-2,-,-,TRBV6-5,TGTGCCAGCAGTCTCTCCTACAGCTATGGCTACACCTTC,CASSLSYSYGYTF
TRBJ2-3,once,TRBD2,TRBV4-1,TGCGCCAGCAGCCAATCTAGCGGGAACACAGATACGCAGTATTTT,CASSQSSGNTDTQYF
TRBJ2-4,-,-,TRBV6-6,TGTGCCAGCAGTTTCGGGATGGAAAACATTCAGTACTTC,CASSFGMENIQYF
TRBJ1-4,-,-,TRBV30,TGTGCCTGGAGTCTATGGGCCTCTTCGGAAAAACTGTTTTTT,CAWSLWASSEKLFF
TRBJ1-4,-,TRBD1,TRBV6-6,TGTGCCAGCAATCCCCGACAGGGCTTTAATGAAAAACTGTTTTTT,CASNPRQGFNEKLFF
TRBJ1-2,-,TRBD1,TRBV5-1,TGCGCCAGCAGCTTCCGGGACAGGGGCGACTATGGCTACACCTTC,CASSFRDRGDYGYTF
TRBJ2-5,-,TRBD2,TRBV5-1,TGCGCCAGCAGCCCTTGGGAGGGCTGGTTACGGGAGACCCAGTACTTC,CASSPWEGWLRETQYF
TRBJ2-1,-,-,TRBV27,TGTGCCAGCAGTCCTAGTGGGTGGTTCTACAATGAGCAGTTCTTC,CASSPSGWFYNEQFF
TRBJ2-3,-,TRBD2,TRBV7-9,TGTGCCAGCAGCTTACCGGGACTAGCGTCCGATGCACGAGATACGCAGTATTTT,CASSLPGLASDARDTQYF
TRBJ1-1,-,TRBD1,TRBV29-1,TGCAGCGTTGAGCGGACAGGTGAAGCTTTCTTT,CSVERTGEAFF
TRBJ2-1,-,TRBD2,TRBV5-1,TGCGCCAGCAGCTTGGCCGCTAGCGGGAGCTCCTACAATGAGCAGTTCTTC,CASSLAASGSSYNEQFF
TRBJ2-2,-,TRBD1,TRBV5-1,TGCGCCAGCAGCTTACAGGGGACGAACACCGGGGAGCTGTTTTTT,CASSLQGTNTGELFF
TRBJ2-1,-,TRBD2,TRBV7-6,TGTGCCAGCAGCTTAGGGATTGGGGCACTAGCGGGAGTGGCGGATGAGCAGTTCTTC,CASSLGIGALAGVADEQFF
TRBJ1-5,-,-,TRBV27,TGTGCCAGCAGCCCCTGGCCAGCGGAAAAGCCCCAGCATTTT,CASSPWPAEKPQHF
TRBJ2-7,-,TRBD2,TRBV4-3,TGCGCCAGCAGCCAGGAGGGGCTAGCGGGAGGCGTTTCCTACGAGCAGTACTTC,CASSQEGLAGGVSYEQYF
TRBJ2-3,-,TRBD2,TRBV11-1,TGTGCCAGCAGCGTTAGCGGGGGGGCCCGCACAGATACGCAGTATTTT,CASSVSGGARTDTQYF
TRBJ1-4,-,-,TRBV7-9,TGTGCCAGCAGCCGGGACACGGGCTATGAAAAACTGTTTTTT,CASSRDTGYEKLFF
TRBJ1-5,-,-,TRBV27,TGTGCCAGCAGTTTACTCAGCGGCAATCAGCCCCAGCATTTT,CASSLLSGNQPQHF
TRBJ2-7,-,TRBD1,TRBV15,TGTGCCACCAGCATATTACAGGGGAGTTACGAGCAGTACTTC,CATSILQGSYEQYF
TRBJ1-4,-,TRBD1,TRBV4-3,TGCGCCAGCAGAACAACCGGGACAGGCAACGAAAAACTGTTTTTT,CASRTTGTGNEKLFF
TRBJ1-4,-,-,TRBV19,TGTGCCAGTAGGACGCGACAGGCAACTAATGAAAAACTGTTTTTT,CASRTRQATNEKLFF
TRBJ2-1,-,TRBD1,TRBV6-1,TGTGCCAGCAGTGAAGCAGGCGGGACAGGGTCTTACAATGAGCAGTTCTTC,CASSEAGGTGSYNEQFF
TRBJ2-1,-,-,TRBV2,TGTGCCAGCAGTGAGGGCGGGACAGATCACAATGAGCAGTTCTTC,CASSEGGTDHNEQFF
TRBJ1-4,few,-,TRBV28,TGTGCCAGTTCTCCCTGGGATCTCAGGGCTGAAAAACTGTTTTTT,CASSPWDLRAEKLFF
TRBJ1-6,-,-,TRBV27,TGTGCCAGCAGTCCCCAGTCGGGATATAATTCACCCCTCCACTTT,CASSPQSGYNSPLHF
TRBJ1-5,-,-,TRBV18,TGTGCCAGCTCACTAGGTCAGGCTAACCAGCCCCAGCATTTT,CASSLGQANQPQHF
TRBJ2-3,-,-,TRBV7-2,TGTGCCAGCAGCTTAACGCGGGGCCTCACAGATACGCAGTATTTT,CASSLTRGLTDTQYF